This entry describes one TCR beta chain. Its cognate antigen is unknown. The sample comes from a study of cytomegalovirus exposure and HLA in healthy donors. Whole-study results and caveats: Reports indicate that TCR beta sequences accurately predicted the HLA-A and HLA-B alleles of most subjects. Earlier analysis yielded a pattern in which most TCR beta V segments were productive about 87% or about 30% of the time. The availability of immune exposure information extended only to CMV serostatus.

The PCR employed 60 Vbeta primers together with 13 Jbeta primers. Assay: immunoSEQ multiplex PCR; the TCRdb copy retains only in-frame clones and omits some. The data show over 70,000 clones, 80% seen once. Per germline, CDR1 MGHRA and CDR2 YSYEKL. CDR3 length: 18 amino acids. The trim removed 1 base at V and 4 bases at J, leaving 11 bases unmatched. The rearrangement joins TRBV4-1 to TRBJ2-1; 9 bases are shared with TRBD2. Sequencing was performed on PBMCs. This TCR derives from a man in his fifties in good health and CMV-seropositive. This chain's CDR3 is CASSQAAGTSLLYNEQFF. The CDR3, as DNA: TGCGCCAGCAGCCAAGCGGCAGGGACTAGCCTACTTTACAATGAGCAGTTCTTC.